This T cell receptor (beta chain) was recorded in a study of shared clonotypes between healthy human individuals. Study at large: Each donor's CD8 memory used one plate, CD8 naive two, each CD4 subset three.

Assay used: immunoSEQ multiplex PCR; TCRdb lists only in-frame clones, some missing. The sample contains 2,500,000 or so clones, 93% of which appear only once. Losses at the gene ends were 1 base for V and 4 bases for J; bases not matched to a gene: 10. CDR1 and CDR2 (germline): MGHRA, YSYEKL. The CDR3 contains 17 residues. This sequence was found in a man aged 18 to 30 in good health. Some clones in this sample may be carry-over from other donors' samples. The chain couples TRBV4-1 to TRBJ1-5; 7 bases match TRBD1. The sequencing sample was made of naive CD4+ T cells from PBMCs. Documented subset: CD45RA+ positively selected. The CDR3 region is CASSQVLSRGSNQPQHF. The DNA of the CDR3 is TGCGCCAGCAGCCAAGTACTAAGCAGGGGGTCTAATCAGCCCCAGCATTTT.